Presented here are 18 T cell receptor beta chains from one specimen sequenced in a study of metastatic and nonmetastatic thyroid tumors. TCRdb re-clonotyped the PCR reads via MiXCR. The sample includes tens of thousands of clones, 15% to 20% of them seen just once. Every patient was untreated before thyroid surgery. What was sequenced was blood. The source is a female donor with papillary thyroid cancer or a benign thyroid nodule (not recorded which). Some clones in this sample may be carry-over from other donors' samples.

This clone was picked up many times. This chain connects TRBV20-1 to TRBJ1-1; 8 nucleotides match TRBD1. Trimming cost V 1 base and J 5 bases; bases outside gene matches: 9. Looked up from germline, CDR1 is DFQATT and CDR2 is SNEGSKA (reference sequence). CDR3 length: 15 amino acids. Written as DNA, the CDR3 is TGCAGTGCTAGAGCTGACAGGGGATTGGAGACTGAAGCTTTCTTT. As protein: CSARADRGLETEAFF.

This clone was observed many times. The J gene is TRBJ2-5, the V gene TRBV2; 7 nucleotides align to TRBD1. Losses at the gene ends were 7 bases for V and 2 bases for J; bases not matched to a gene: 7. The length of the CDR3 is 14 residues. Germline CDR1 is SNHLY and CDR2 is FYNNEI. The CDR3 bases are TGTGCCAGCACGGAAACAGGGGATCAAGAGACCCAGTACTTC. It specifies CASTETGDQETQYF.

In its sample, this clone was seen many times. This chain connects TRBV6-1 to TRBJ1-1; no definite D call. The CDR3 contains 13 residues. Germline CDR1 reads MNHNS; CDR2 reads SASEGT. With 5 bases removed from V and 3 bases from J, the gap between germline ends came to 10 bases. CDR3: CASSYVGYTEAFF. The CDR3 DNA follows: TGTGCCAGCAGTTATGTGGGGTACACTGAAGCTTTCTTT.

This rearrangement joins TRBV2 to TRBJ2-1; 7 nucleotides align to TRBD2. With 7 bases clipped from V and 4 bases from J, the junction kept 7 bases outside the gene matches. CDR1 SNHLY and CDR2 FYNNEI come from the germline V gene. The CDR3 spans 14 residues. For the CDR3, the DNA is TGTGCCAGCAAGATCGGACTAGATTACAATGAGCAGTTCTTC. Its translation is CASKIGLDYNEQFF.

Comment on this clone: The CDR3 does not close with the conserved phenylalanine or tryptophan, likely indicating a read error. The chain has TRBV6-4 and TRBJ2-5; D uncertain. The DNA end lines up better with TRBJ2-1; the J call may be wrong. Germline assignment: CDR1 MRHNA and CDR2 SNTAGT. The CDR3 loop spans 13 amino acids. CDR3 amino acids: CASSDSARGEQFL. CDR3 sequence (DNA): TGTGCCAGCAGTGACTCCGCGCGAGGAGAGCAGTTCTTA.

This clone is deemed medium-sized (0.01 to 0.1%). The V call is TRBV2, the J call TRBJ1-5; the D gene is possibly TRBD1 (5 bases). Germline CDR1 and CDR2: SNHLY and FYNNEI. The CDR3 is 14 amino acids. Between the trimmed V and J ends, which lost 6 bases and 4 bases, there was a span of 13 bases. CDR3: CASSQGAPNQPQHF. CDR3 DNA sequence: TGTGCCAGCAGCCAAGGGGCTCCGAATCAGCCCCAGCATTTT.

V usage is TRBV6-1 and J usage is TRBJ2-1; a possible D gene is TRBD2 (5 bases). Germline CDR1 is MNHNS and CDR2 is SASEGT. V lost 11 bases to trimming and J lost 6 bases, with 23 bases between them. The CDR3 totals 15 residues. The CDR3 region has the DNA TGTGCCGGAGCAGTAGACGGGGAGCCCTTCAATGAGCAGTTCTTC. Its translation: CAGAVDGEPFNEQFF.

J is TRBJ1-4 and V is TRBV5-1; the D is unclear. V lost 4 bases and J 1 base, leaving 17 bases between the germline ends. This CDR3 comprises 17 residues. Germline V gene data show CDR1 as SGHRS and CDR2 as YFSETQ. The CDR3 DNA sequence: TGCGCCAGCAGCCCGGACGGACGCAGCGTAACTAATGAAAAACTGTTTTTT. This encodes CASSPDGRSVTNEKLFF.

This clone was picked up a small number of times. The chain employs TRBV28 and TRBJ1-5; D is uncertain. V was shortened by 3 bases and J by 5 bases, with 2 bases between the two germline ends. There are 11 residues in the CDR3. Per the germline V gene, CDR1 is MDHEN and CDR2 is SYDVKM. CDR3 in DNA: TGTGCCAGCAGTTTTGATCAGCCCCAGCATTTT. Residues: CASSFDQPQHF.

Many counts were recorded for this clone. The same CDR3 is also encoded by other DNA sequences in this sample. The rearrangement joins TRBV3-1 to TRBJ1-1, with TRBD1 matching over 8 bases. Germline V gene lookup returns CDR1 LGHDT and CDR2 YNNKEL (reference sequence). CDR3 length equals 13 residues. V dropped 4 bases and J dropped 4; count of bases not matched to a gene: 2. CDR3 in DNA: TGTGCCAGCAGCCGTACAGGGGGCACTGAAGCTTTCTTT. This sequence encodes CASSRTGGTEAFF.

This clone was recorded many times. The chain has TRBV11-2 and TRBJ2-3, with no clear D. The CDR3 length is 12 residues. Trimming stripped 2 bases from V and 2 bases from J, with 2 bases between. In germline, CDR1 is SGHAT, CDR2 FQNNGV. The CDR3 sequence: CASSLYTDTQYF. The DNA for the CDR3 is TGTGCCAGCAGCTTATACACAGATACGCAGTATTTT.

This clone was counted ten times or more. This CDR3 reads CASRSTGEYTEAFF. The CDR3, as DNA: TGTGCCAGCAGATCGACAGGGGAATACACTGAAGCTTTCTTT. The chain combines TRBV6-1 with TRBJ1-1; 8 bases are a match to TRBD1. The CDR3 loop spans 14 amino acids. The germline CDR1 and CDR2 sequences are MNHNS and SASEGT. Trimming took 6 bases from V and 3 from J; bases not matched to a gene: 6.

As concerns this clone: Relative to the germline gene, one junction end is altered; a read error may explain this. The V gene is TRBV5-1, the J gene TRBJ2-1; TRBD2 aligns across 9 bases. CDR3 length: 15 residues. From germline, CDR1 is SGHRS and CDR2 YFSETQ. CDR3 DNA sequence: TGTGCCAGGAGCTTGGGACTAGCCCCTTACAATGAGCAGTTCTTC. It translates to CARSLGLAPYNEQFF. Drawing the rest from reference TRBV5-1 and TRBJ2-1, the complete variable domain is KAGVTQTPRYLIKTRGQQVTLSCSPISGHRSVSWYQQTPGQGLQFLFEYFSETQRNKGNFPGRFSGRQFSNSRSEMNVSTLELGDSALYLCARSLGLAPYNEQFFGPGTRLTVL.

This clone was picked up many times. The gene calls are TRBV2 and TRBJ1-2; D unclear. Per germline, CDR1 SNHLY and CDR2 FYNNEI. This CDR3 is built from 14 residues. V was cut by 2 bases and J by 5 bases, with 12 bases left in between. CDR3 coding DNA: TGTGCCAGCAGTGAAAGGACCGACCCTTATGGCTACACCTTC. Its translation: CASSERTDPYGYTF.

This clone was counted at least ten times. This chain joins TRBV20-1 and TRBJ1-1, with D possibly being TRBD1 (5 bases). With 1 base removed from V and 4 bases from J, the gap between germline ends came to 13 bases. This CDR3 is 14 amino acids long. The germline V gene has CDR1 DFQATT and CDR2 SNEGSKA (reference sequence). CDR3 DNA sequence: TGCAGTGCTAGAGTGGGGCTTCGGAGCACTGAAGCTTTCTTT. This codes for CSARVGLRSTEAFF.

This chain uses TRBV6-2 or TRBV6-3 with TRBJ2-2; 11 bases line up with TRBD2. The germline gives CDR1 MNHEY, CDR2 SVGEGT. V was clipped by 5 bases and J by 3 bases; unmatched bases: 11. The CDR3 totals 18 residues. The DNA of the CDR3 is TGTGCCAGCAGTCGACGTCGACTGGGACTAGCGGACACCGGGGAGCTGTTTTTT. Amino acid sequence: CASSRRRLGLADTGELFF.

This clone came up a few times. Since a much larger clone is just one base distant, this may be a read error. This same CDR3 is encoded by further DNA sequences in the sample. This sequence joins TRBV30 and TRBJ2-1, with D tentatively TRBD1 or TRBD2 (5 bases each). This CDR3 has 14 amino acids. From germline, CDR1 is GTSNPN and CDR2 SVGIG (reference sequence). V lost 7 bases to trimming and J lost 2 bases, with 15 bases between them. This CDR3 is CASDWGMAYNEQFF. CDR3 nucleotides: TGTGCCTCTGACTGGGGGATGGCCTACAATGAGCAGTTCTTC.

This clone was found many times. This chain connects TRBV18 to TRBJ1-6; possibly TRBD1 for D (5 bases). Looked up from germline, CDR1 is KGHSH and CDR2 is LQKENI. The CDR3 spans 14 residues. Trimming removed 4 bases from V and 7 bases from J, with 11 bases in between. This chain's CDR3 is CASSLDSANSPLHF. The CDR3 region has the DNA TGTGCCAGCTCACTCGACAGCGCCAATTCACCCCTCCACTTT.